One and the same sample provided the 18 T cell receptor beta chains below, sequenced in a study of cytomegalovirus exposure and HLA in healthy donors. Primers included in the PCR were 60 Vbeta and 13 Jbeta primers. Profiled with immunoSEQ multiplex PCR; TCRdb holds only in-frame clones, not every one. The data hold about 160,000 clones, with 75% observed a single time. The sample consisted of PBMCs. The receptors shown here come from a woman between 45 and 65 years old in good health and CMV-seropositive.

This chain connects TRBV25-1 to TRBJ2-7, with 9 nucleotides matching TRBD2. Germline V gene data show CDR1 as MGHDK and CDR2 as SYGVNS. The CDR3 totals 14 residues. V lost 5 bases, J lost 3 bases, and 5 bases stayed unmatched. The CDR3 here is CASSLSGGNYEQYF. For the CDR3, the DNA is TGTGCCAGCAGTCTCAGCGGGGGGAACTACGAGCAGTACTTC.

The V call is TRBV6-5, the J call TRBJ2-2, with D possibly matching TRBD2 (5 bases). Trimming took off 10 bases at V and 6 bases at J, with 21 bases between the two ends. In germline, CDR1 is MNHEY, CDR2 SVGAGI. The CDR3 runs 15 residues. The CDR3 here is CATRPGRVRAGELFF. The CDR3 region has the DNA TGTGCCACCCGCCCCGGGCGGGTGCGTGCCGGGGAGCTGTTTTTT.

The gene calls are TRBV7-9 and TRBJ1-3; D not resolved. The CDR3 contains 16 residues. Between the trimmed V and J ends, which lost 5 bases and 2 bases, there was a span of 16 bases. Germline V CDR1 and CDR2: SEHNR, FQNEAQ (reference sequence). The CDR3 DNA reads TGTGCCAGCAGCGCCGGAGCCCCTGCCCCTGGAAACACCATATATTTT. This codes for CASSAGAPAPGNTIYF.

CDR3 in amino acids: CSVEDLVSYEQYF. The CDR3 bases are TGCAGCGTTGAAGATCTTGTCAGCTACGAGCAGTACTTC. This chain links TRBV29-1 with TRBJ2-7; D not resolved. V shed 0 bases and J shed 3 bases, with 9 bases lying between them. This CDR3 is 13 amino acids long. Per germline, CDR1 SQVTM and CDR2 ANQGSEA.

The CDR3 loop reads CASSPWEGQETQYF. CDR3 nucleotides: TGTGCCAGCAGCCCCTGGGAGGGGCAAGAGACCCAGTACTTC. The genes are TRBV7-8 and TRBJ2-5, with 7 bases lining up with TRBD2. J was trimmed by 2 bases and V by 5 bases; bases with no gene match: 5. The germline V gene has CDR1 SGHVS and CDR2 FQNEAQ. The CDR3 loop spans 14 amino acids.

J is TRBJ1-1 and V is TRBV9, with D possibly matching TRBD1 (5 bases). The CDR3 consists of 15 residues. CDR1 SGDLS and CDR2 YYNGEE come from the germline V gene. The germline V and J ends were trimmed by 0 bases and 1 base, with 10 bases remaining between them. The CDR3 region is CASSVEWGGNTEAFF. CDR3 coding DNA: TGTGCCAGCAGCGTAGAATGGGGGGGGAACACTGAAGCTTTCTTT.

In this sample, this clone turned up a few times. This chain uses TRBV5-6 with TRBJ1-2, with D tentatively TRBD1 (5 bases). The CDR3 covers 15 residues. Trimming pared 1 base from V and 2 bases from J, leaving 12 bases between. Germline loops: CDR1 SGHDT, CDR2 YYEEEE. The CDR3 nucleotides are TGTGCCAGCAGCTTGCAGGGCAGGATAAACTATGGCTACACCTTC. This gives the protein CASSLQGRINYGYTF.

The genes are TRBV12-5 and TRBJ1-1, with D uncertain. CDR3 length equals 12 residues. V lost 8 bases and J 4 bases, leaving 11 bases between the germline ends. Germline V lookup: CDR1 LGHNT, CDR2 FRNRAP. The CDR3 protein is CASRAGITEAFF. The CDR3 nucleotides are TGTGCTAGTAGAGCGGGGATCACTGAAGCTTTCTTT.

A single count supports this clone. The CDR3 region has the DNA TGTGCCAGCAGTTACAGTAAACAGGACCTGAACACTGAAGCTTTCTTT. This gives the protein CASSYSKQDLNTEAFF. The chain links TRBV6-6 to TRBJ1-1; perhaps TRBD1 as D (5 bases). Trimming pared 2 bases from V and 0 bases from J, leaving 13 bases between. The CDR3 spans 16 residues. Germline CDR1 and CDR2: MNHNY and SVGAGI (reference sequence).

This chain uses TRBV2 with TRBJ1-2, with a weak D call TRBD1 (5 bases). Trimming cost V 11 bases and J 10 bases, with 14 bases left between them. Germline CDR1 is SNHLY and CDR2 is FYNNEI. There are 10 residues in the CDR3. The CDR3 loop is CASGGVVYTF. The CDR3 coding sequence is TGTGCCTCGGGGGGGGTAGTCTACACCTTC.

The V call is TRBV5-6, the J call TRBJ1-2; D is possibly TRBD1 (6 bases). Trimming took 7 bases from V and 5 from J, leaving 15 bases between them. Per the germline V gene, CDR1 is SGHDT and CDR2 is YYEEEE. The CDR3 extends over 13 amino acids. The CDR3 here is CASPTGTAYGYTF. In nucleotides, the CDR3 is TGTGCCAGCCCCACAGGGACGGCGTATGGCTACACCTTC.

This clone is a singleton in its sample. CDR3 sequence: CASSLALSGASGELFF. DNA for the CDR3: TGTGCCAGCAGCTTAGCGCTGAGCGGGGCTTCGGGGGAGCTGTTTTTT. The genes are TRBV11-1 and TRBJ2-2; 7 bases line up with TRBD2. This CDR3 has 16 residues. J lost 8 bases, V lost 0 bases, and 9 bases had no gene match. The germline gives CDR1 SGHAT, CDR2 FQDESV (reference sequence).

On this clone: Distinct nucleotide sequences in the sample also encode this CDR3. CDR3 in DNA: TGTGCCTCTCGTGGGCAGAGCTATTCACCCCTCCACTTT. It specifies CASRGQSYSPLHF. The gene calls are TRBV30 and TRBJ1-6; D uncertain. This CDR3 contains 13 residues. Germline CDR1 and CDR2: GTSNPN and SVGIG (reference sequence). V lost 7 bases and J lost 8, with 15 bases in between.

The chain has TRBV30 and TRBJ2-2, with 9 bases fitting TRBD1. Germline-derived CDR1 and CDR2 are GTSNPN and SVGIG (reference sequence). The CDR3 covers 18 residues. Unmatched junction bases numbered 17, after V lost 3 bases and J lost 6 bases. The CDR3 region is CAWSGQGLVLVSPGELFF. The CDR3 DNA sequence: TGTGCCTGGAGCGGACAGGGGTTGGTCCTGGTGTCGCCCGGGGAGCTGTTTTTT.

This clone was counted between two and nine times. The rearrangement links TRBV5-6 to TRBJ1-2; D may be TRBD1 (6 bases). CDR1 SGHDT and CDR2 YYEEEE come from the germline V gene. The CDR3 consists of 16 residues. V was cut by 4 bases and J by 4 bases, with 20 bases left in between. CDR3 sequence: CASSAVSTTGLYGYTF. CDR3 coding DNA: TGTGCCAGCAGCGCCGTCTCGACCACAGGGCTCTATGGCTACACCTTC.

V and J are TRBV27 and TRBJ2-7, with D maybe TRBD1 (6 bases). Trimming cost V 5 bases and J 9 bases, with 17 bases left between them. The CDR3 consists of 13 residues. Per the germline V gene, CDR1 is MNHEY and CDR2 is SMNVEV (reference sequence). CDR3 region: CASSPRTVGGQYF. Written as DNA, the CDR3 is TGTGCCAGCAGTCCGCGGACAGTTGGGGGGCAGTACTTC.

The CDR3 DNA reads TGTGCCAGCAGCCCCGAAGGGACAGGGAAGGGAGAGACCCAGTACTTC. Encoded protein: CASSPEGTGKGETQYF. V gene TRBV5-6 combines with J gene TRBJ2-5; 9 bases fit TRBD1. Per the germline V gene, CDR1 is SGHDT and CDR2 is YYEEEE. The CDR3 runs 16 residues. V lost 4 bases and J lost 4; bases outside the gene matches: 11.

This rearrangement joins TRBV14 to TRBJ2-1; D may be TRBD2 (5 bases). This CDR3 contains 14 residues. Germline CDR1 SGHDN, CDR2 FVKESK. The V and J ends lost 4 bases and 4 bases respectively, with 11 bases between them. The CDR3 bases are TGTGCCAGCAGCCTTGCGGGTGCATACAATGAGCAGTTCTTC. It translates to CASSLAGAYNEQFF.